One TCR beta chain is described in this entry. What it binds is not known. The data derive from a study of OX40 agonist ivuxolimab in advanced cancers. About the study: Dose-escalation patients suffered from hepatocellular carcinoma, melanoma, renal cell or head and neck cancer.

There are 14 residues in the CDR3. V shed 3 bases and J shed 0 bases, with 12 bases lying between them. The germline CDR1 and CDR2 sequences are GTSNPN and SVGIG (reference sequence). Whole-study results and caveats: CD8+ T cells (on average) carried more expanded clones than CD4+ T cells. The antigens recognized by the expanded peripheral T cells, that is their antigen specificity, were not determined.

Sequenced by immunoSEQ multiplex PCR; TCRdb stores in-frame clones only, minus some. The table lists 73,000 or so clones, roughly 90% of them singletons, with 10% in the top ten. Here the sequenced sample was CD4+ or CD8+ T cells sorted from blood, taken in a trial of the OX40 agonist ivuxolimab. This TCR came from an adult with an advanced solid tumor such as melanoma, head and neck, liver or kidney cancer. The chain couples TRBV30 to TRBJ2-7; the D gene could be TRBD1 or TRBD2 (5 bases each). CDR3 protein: CAWRGTESSYEQYF. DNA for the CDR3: TGTGCCTGGAGGGGGACGGAGAGCTCCTACGAGCAGTACTTC.